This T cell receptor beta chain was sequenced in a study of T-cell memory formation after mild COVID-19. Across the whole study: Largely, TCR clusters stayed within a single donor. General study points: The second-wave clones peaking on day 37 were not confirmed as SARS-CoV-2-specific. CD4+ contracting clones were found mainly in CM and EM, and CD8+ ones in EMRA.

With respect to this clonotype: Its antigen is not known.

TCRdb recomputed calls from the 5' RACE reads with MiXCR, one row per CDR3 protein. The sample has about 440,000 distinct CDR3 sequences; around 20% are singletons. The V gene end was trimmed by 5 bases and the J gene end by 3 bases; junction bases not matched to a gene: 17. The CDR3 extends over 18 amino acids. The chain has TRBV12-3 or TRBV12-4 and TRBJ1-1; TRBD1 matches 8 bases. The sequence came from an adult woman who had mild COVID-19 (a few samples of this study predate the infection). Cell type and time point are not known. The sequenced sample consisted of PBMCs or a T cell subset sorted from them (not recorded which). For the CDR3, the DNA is TGTGCCAGCAGTCCTACCCCCGACAGGGGCCGCCAACACACTGAAGCTTTCTTT. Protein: CASSPTPDRGRQHTEAFF.